A single sample gave rise to the 28 T cell receptor beta chains below, sequenced in a study of blood T cells in healthy people across ages. Through a sample-barcoded 5' primer and a J-beta primer mix, a second PCR was run for roughly 6 to 11 cycles. One entry per CDR3 protein results from TCRdb running MiXCR on the 5' RACE reads. The data show 600,000 or so distinct CDR3 sequences, with 25% to 35% seen just once and around 14% held by the top ten. Sequencing was performed on blood. The receptors here all came from a woman older than 75 in good health.

This clonotype was found once. This may arise from a read error, as a much more abundant clone is one base away. The chain combines TRBV20-1 with TRBJ2-7; tentatively, D is TRBD1 or TRBD2 (5 bases each). V was trimmed by 6 bases and J by 7 bases, leaving 28 bases between them. The germline V gene encodes CDR1 DFQATT and CDR2 SNEGSKA (reference sequence). This CDR3 is built from 16 residues. The CDR3 loop reads CSATVGSGATVNEQYF. The CDR3, as DNA: TGCAGTGCAACAGTAGGGTCCGGGGCCACCGTCAATGAGCAGTACTTC.

This clonotype was seen a handful of times. The V gene is TRBV14, the J gene TRBJ1-6; maybe TRBD1 (5 bases). V was shortened by 1 base and J by 6 bases, with 10 bases between the two germline ends. This CDR3 comprises 15 residues. Germline V CDR1 and CDR2: SGHDN, FVKESK. The CDR3 loop is CASSQVRDGNSPLHF. CDR3 nucleotide sequence: TGTGCCAGCAGCCAAGTCCGGGACGGTAATTCACCCCTCCACTTT.

This clonotype was recorded only once. A much larger clone is a single base away; this may be a read error. The chain uses TRBV20-1 and TRBJ2-7, with 7 nucleotides matching TRBD2. Germline CDR1 and CDR2: DFQATT and SNEGSKA (reference sequence). The CDR3 sequence is 16 residues long. Here the CDR3 reads CSARPAGPSGDYGQYF. For the CDR3, the DNA is TGCAGTGCTAGACCTGCAGGGCCTAGCGGAGACTACGGGCAGTACTTC.

In this sample, this clonotype turned up many times. The rearrangement uses TRBV12-3 or TRBV12-4 and TRBJ1-2; 10 bases fit TRBD1. This CDR3 comprises 16 residues. J gave up 0 bases and V 6 bases, and 7 bases lay outside the gene matches. Here the CDR3 DNA reads TGTGCCAGCAGGCTCGGGACAGGGGATTCTAACTATGGCTACACCTTC. Its translation is CASRLGTGDSNYGYTF.

This clonotype has a count of ten or more. This chain connects TRBV28 to TRBJ2-7; D unclear. With 5 bases removed from V and 4 bases from J, the gap between germline ends came to 9 bases. The V gene's germline CDR1 is MDHEN and CDR2 SYDVKM. The CDR3 extends over 12 amino acids. The CDR3 spells CASSPLRYEQYF. In nucleotides, the CDR3 is TGTGCCAGCAGTCCCCTTAGGTACGAGCAGTACTTC.

The genes are TRBV21-1 and TRBJ1-2; the table's D call of TRBD1 was not tested on the DNA. TRBV21-1 is termed a pseudogene. The CDR3 is made up of 15 amino acids. DNA for the CDR3: TGTGCCAGCAGCAAAGTCCAGGGGTCTAACTATGGCTACACCTTC. Protein sequence: CASSKVQGSNYGYTF.

This clonotype was counted a few times. The chain has TRBV7-2 and TRBJ2-3, with 9 bases fitting TRBD1. V trimming: 8 bases; J trimming: 5 bases; junction bases outside the gene matches: 11. The CDR3 runs 15 residues. Germline V lookup: CDR1 SGHTA, CDR2 FQGNSA. Here the CDR3 DNA reads TGTGCCAGCGGCCGATACGGACAGGGGAGAGATACGCAGTATTTT. Protein sequence: CASGRYGQGRDTQYF.

The V call is TRBV7-2, the J call TRBJ2-4, with D possibly TRBD2 on 6 matching bases. The J call is doubtful: the DNA matches TRBJ2-7 better. The CDR3 has 15 residues. Germline CDR1 SGHTA, CDR2 FQGNSA. As DNA, the CDR3 is TGTGCCAGCAGCTCCCCAAACCGGGGGACCTACGAGCAGTACTTC. Translating gives CASSSPNRGTYEQYF.

The rearrangement joins TRBV7-2 to TRBJ2-3, with D possibly being TRBD2 (6 bases). Trimming removed 4 bases at V and 4 bases at J, with 12 bases between. Germline assignment: CDR1 SGHTA and CDR2 FQGNSA. This CDR3 is built from 14 residues. The CDR3 bases are TGTGCCAGCAGCTCCCGAGCGGGTGCAGATACGCAGTATTTT. Its translation is CASSSRAGADTQYF. The complete variable domain, with remaining parts taken from reference TRBV7-2 and TRBJ2-3, reads GAGVSQSPSNKVTEKGKDVELRCDPISGHTALYWYRQSLGQGLEFLIYFQGNSAPDKSGLPSDRFSAERTGGSVSTLTIQRTQQEDSAVYLCASSSRAGADTQYFGPGTRLTVL.

This clonotype has ten or more counts. The chain recombines TRBV27 with TRBJ2-1; TRBD1 matches at 7 bases. The trim removed 5 bases at V and 9 bases at J, leaving 10 bases unmatched. Per germline, CDR1 MNHEY and CDR2 SMNVEV (reference sequence). The CDR3 covers 14 residues. As DNA, the CDR3 is TGTGCCAGCAGTACCAATCGACAGGGACGTGAGCAGTTCTTC. Its protein is CASSTNRQGREQFF.

The V and J genes are TRBV10-3 and TRBJ2-4; perhaps D is TRBD1 or TRBD2 (6 bases each). The J call may be mistaken, given a closer DNA end match to TRBJ2-7. Germline lookup yields CDR1 ENHRY and CDR2 SYGVKD. The CDR3 sequence is 14 residues long. The CDR3 reads CAIRGTGAPYEQYF. In nucleotides, the CDR3 is TGTGCCATCAGAGGGACGGGGGCCCCCTACGAGCAGTACTTC.

This clonotype was recorded at least ten times. The chain links TRBV27 to TRBJ1-2; TRBD1 aligns across 8 bases. Per germline, CDR1 MNHEY and CDR2 SMNVEV (reference sequence). With 6 bases clipped from V and 7 bases from J, the junction kept 7 bases outside the gene matches. This CDR3 contains 13 residues. CDR3 in DNA: TGTGCCAGCAGCCAACCAGGGGGCCTTGGCTACACCTTC. This sequence encodes CASSQPGGLGYTF.

This chain joins TRBV24-1 and TRBJ2-7; TRBD1 might be the D (7 bases). This CDR3 has 15 residues. Looked up from germline, CDR1 is KGHDR and CDR2 is SFDVKD. V was clipped by 7 bases and J by 2 bases, with 17 bases between them. CDR3 loop: CATSNTGDFPYEQYF. DNA of the CDR3: TGTGCCACCAGCAACACAGGGGACTTCCCCTACGAGCAGTACTTC.

In this sample, this clonotype turned up a few times. The chain couples TRBV7-3 to TRBJ1-4; the D gene is possibly TRBD1 (5 bases). CDR3 size: 15 residues. V was shortened by 0 bases and J by 4 bases, with 9 bases between the two germline ends. Looked up from germline, CDR1 is SGHTA and CDR2 is FQGTGA. CDR3 nucleotide sequence: TGTGCCAGCAGCTTAACAGGGGCCCTTAATGAAAAACTGTTTTTT. Protein product: CASSLTGALNEKLFF.

The J gene is TRBJ1-6, the V gene TRBV5-1; a possible D gene is TRBD1 (5 bases). Germline V gene sequence: CDR1 SGHRS, CDR2 YFSETQ. The V gene lost 2 bases and the J gene lost 7 bases, with 10 bases spanning the gap. CDR3 length: 14 amino acids. The CDR3 coding sequence is TGCGCCAGCAGCTTCACAGGAGAAAATTCACCCCTCCACTTT. Encoded protein: CASSFTGENSPLHF. The full variable domain, its missing parts supplied by reference TRBV5-1 and TRBJ1-6, is KAGVTQTPRYLIKTRGQQVTLSCSPISGHRSVSWYQQTPGQGLQFLFEYFSETQRNKGNFPGRFSGRQFSNSRSEMNVSTLELGDSALYLCASSFTGENSPLHFGNGTRLTVT.

Many counts were recorded for this clonotype. This chain connects TRBV27 to TRBJ2-5; no definite D call. The CDR3 has 11 residues. V lost 2 bases and J 7 bases, leaving 5 bases between the germline ends. Germline lookup yields CDR1 MNHEY and CDR2 SMNVEV (reference sequence). The CDR3 protein is CASSLLGTQYF. As DNA, the CDR3 is TGTGCCAGCAGTTTACTCGGGACCCAGTACTTC.

The chain employs TRBV2 and TRBJ2-5; 7 bases map to TRBD1. The V gene's germline CDR1 is SNHLY and CDR2 FYNNEI. The CDR3 sequence is 12 residues long. V gave up 6 bases and J gave up 5 bases; unmatched junction bases: 3. In DNA, the CDR3 is TGTGCCAGCAGCGACAGGGACGAGACCCAGTACTTC. Translated, it gives CASSDRDETQYF.

The chain links TRBV7-2 to TRBJ2-2; D is undetermined. V was shortened by 1 base and J by 4 bases, with 7 bases between the two germline ends. The CDR3 sequence is 14 residues long. Germline CDR1 reads SGHTA; CDR2 reads FQGNSA. CDR3 loop: CASSLVLATGELFF. As DNA, the CDR3 is TGTGCCAGCAGCTTAGTCCTCGCCACCGGGGAGCTGTTTTTT.

In this sample, this clonotype turned up a few times. Possible read error: a much larger clone is one base away. The V call is TRBV12-3 or TRBV12-4, the J call TRBJ2-7; 7 bases agree with TRBD1. There are 14 residues in the CDR3. Unmatched junction bases numbered 7, after V lost 4 bases and J lost 4 bases. The CDR3 coding sequence is TGTGCCAGCAGTTGGGGACAGACCTTTTACGAGCAGTACTTC. As protein: CASSWGQTFYEQYF.

This clonotype was seen many times. The chain is built from TRBV2 and TRBJ1-2; D is ambiguous. V lost 5 bases to trimming and J lost 0 bases, with 13 bases between them. The CDR3 length is 15 residues. Germline-derived CDR1 and CDR2 are SNHLY and FYNNEI. The CDR3 bases are TGTGCCAGCAGTACCAACAGAGACGCTAACTATGGCTACACCTTC. Translating gives CASSTNRDANYGYTF.

This clonotype was seen many times. The chain recombines TRBV5-1 with TRBJ1-5; no firm D call. This CDR3 is 15 amino acids long. From germline, CDR1 is SGHRS and CDR2 YFSETQ. Trimming removed 1 base from V and 1 base from J, with 9 bases in between. The CDR3 nucleotides read TGCGCCAGCAGCTTGACTGGGCTGAGCAATCAGCCCCAGCATTTT. Protein product: CASSLTGLSNQPQHF.

This clonotype showed up just a few times. The genes are TRBV3-1 and TRBJ1-2; D is unresolved. Per the germline V gene, CDR1 is LGHDT and CDR2 is YNNKEL (reference sequence). V lost 4 bases, J lost 8 bases, and 17 bases lay in between. This CDR3 region has 14 residues. CDR3 region: CASSRGMGPSGYTF. In DNA, the CDR3 is TGTGCCAGCAGCCGAGGAATGGGCCCCTCGGGCTACACCTTC.

The V call is TRBV20-1, the J call TRBJ1-6; TRBD1 matches at 7 bases. V lost 5 bases and J lost 7; bases outside the gene matches: 5. Germline V gene sequence: CDR1 DFQATT, CDR2 SNEGSKA (reference sequence). The CDR3 spans 13 residues. The CDR3 nucleotides read TGCAGTGCTTGGGGACAGAGGAATTCACCCCTCCACTTT. Residues: CSAWGQRNSPLHF.

This chain joins TRBV4-2 and TRBJ2-1; perhaps TRBD2 as D (5 bases). The CDR3 is 13 amino acids. V lost 4 bases to trimming and J lost 8 bases, with 12 bases between them. The V gene's germline CDR1 is LGHNA and CDR2 YNFKEQ. The CDR3 nucleotides are TGTGCCAGCAGCCCCGGGATGATTTATGAGCAGTTCTTC. Translation: CASSPGMIYEQFF.

The chain couples TRBV20-1 to TRBJ2-4, with D unclear. The DNA end lines up better with TRBJ2-7; the J call may be wrong. This CDR3 has 12 amino acids. CDR1 and CDR2 (germline): DFQATT, SNEGSKA (reference sequence). The CDR3 DNA sequence: TGCAGTGCTAGGACTCCCTCCTACGAGCAGTACTTC. Translating it yields CSARTPSYEQYF.

CDR3 amino acids: CATGADREADTQYF. CDR3 coding DNA: TGTGCCACCGGGGCAGACAGGGAAGCAGATACGCAGTATTTT. The J gene is TRBJ2-3, the V gene TRBV2, with 7 bases that match TRBD1. Germline-derived CDR1 and CDR2 are SNHLY and FYNNEI. Germline trimming cut 10 bases from V and 4 bases from J; bases unmatched to any gene: 11. The CDR3 spans 14 residues.

This clonotype was picked up a small number of times. The chain carries TRBV24-1 and TRBJ1-2, with D hard to call. CDR1 and CDR2 (germline): KGHDR, SFDVKD. The CDR3 covers 13 residues. Trimming left V 3 bases short and J 3 bases short, with 7 bases between. This chain's CDR3 is CATSDPMDYGYTF. For the CDR3, the DNA is TGTGCCACCAGTGATCCAATGGACTATGGCTACACCTTC.

This clonotype was picked up a small number of times. A much larger clone differs by one base, so this may be a read error. The chain carries TRBV20-1 and TRBJ2-1; tentative D call: TRBD2 (6 bases). Germline V gene data show CDR1 as DFQATT and CDR2 as SNEGSKA (reference sequence). The CDR3 is 14 amino acids. V was pared by 3 bases and J by 8 bases, with 17 bases between. CDR3 in amino acids: CSARGVPGGDEQFF. The CDR3, as DNA: TGCAGTGCTAGGGGGGTCCCAGGAGGGGATGAGCAGTTCTTC.